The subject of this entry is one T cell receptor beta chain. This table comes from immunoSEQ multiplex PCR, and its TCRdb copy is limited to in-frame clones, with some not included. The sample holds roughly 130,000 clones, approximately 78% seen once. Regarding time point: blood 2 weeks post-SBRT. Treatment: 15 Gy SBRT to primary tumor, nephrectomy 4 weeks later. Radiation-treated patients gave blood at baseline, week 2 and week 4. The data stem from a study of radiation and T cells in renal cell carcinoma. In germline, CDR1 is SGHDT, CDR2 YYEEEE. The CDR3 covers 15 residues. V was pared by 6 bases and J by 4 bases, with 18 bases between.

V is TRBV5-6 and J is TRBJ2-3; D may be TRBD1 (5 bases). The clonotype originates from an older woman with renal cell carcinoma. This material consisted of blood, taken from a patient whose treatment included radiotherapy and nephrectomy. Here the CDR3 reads CASIHNQGGADTQYF. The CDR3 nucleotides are TGTGCCAGCATCCATAACCAGGGCGGTGCAGATACGCAGTATTTT.